This T cell receptor (beta chain) was recovered during a study of cytomegalovirus exposure and HLA in healthy donors (dated by TCRdb to 2016 to 2017). About the investigation overall: An earlier analysis of a few hundred of the donors reported roughly 300 Gb of sequence data and 95 million to 130 million unique TCR beta sequences obtained from around 170 million T cells. An earlier analysis of around 640 of the donors used high-throughput TCR beta sequencing to judge whether each TCR beta V gene segment behaved as functional or pseudogenic. Class I and class II HLA loci were covered by the typing at four-digit resolution. Every repertoire in the discovery cohort had been generated on one and the same sequencing platform. A later analysis re-examined previously published TCR beta repertoires from roughly 650 donors and added high-resolution HLA genotyping to investigate patterns of TCR occurrence. About 5 DR-DQ haplotypes were handled as single units for association and clustering, since linkage in the cohort was strong. Donor age, sex, ethnicity and CMV serostatus were collected together with the repertoire data. The study aimed to test whether cataloging public T cell receptors could reveal signatures of past pathogen exposure. Among the roughly 400 genotyped donors, 75% to 90% belonged to the genetic ancestry cluster associated with self-reported Caucasian donors. To predict cytomegalovirus infection status, the study brought together high-throughput TCR immunosequencing, statistical association of individual TCRs with disease status, and machine learning. On average, 235,054 unique TCR beta nucleotide sequences were sequenced per donor among 350 to 400 genotyped donors of the cohort, with roughly a sixth of those sequences being non-productive. A later genetic analysis took genome-wide SNP genotypes for 398 of the 666 donors and used that subset as a discovery cohort. The number of typed donors differed by locus: 629-630 for A, B, C, DRB1 and DQB1; approximately 520 for DQA1; some 610 for DPA1; and around 470 for DPB1. About 300 gigabases of sequencing data and roughly 90 million unique TCR sequences were included in an early release covering several hundred HLA-typed donors. In addition to the first cohort of hundreds of subjects, a separate validation cohort of 130 or so different subjects was used. The later analysis used no new phenotypic data to find candidate immune exposures, relying instead on TCR beta sequences and their occurrence across donors. Using immunosequencing, the study profiled T cell repertoires from fewer than 700 subjects and related those repertoires to cytomegalovirus serostatus. Beyond this particular receptor, the publication reports: In a later genetic analysis, fewer N-insertions in productive TCRs were reported among donors in an Asian-associated ancestry cluster than the approximately 630-donor mean. In a later analysis, HLA-associated TCR beta chains showed more clonal expansion and lower generation probabilities than non-associated chains that were equally common. A later analysis found that TCR association rates varied across HLA loci, with DRB1 alleles showing the most associated TCRs and HLA-C alleles the fewest. The authors suggested that the approach could potentially be generalized to other disease states and immunological phenotypes. Linkage disequilibrium might explain the correlated functional status among segregating V segments, but an unknown experimental factor could not be excluded. The earlier analysis of approximately 540 of the donors excluded approximately 15 rarely observed V segments, including chromosome 9 orphons, because counts were too low. Because HLA typing was unavailable for some donors at each locus, only the typed subset was used in association tests. Roughly uniform sequencing depth across donors was assumed in presence/absence analyses, although this assumption may not hold. In both the original and validation cohorts, the classifier was reported to diagnose cytomegalovirus status with high specificity and sensitivity. Most TCR sequences were observed very rarely across donors, whereas some public TCRs were present in many individuals. A later analysis associated 16,951 TCR beta sequences with specific HLA alleles at a false discovery rate of 0.05. The study gave a list of 150 to 200 TCR beta chains associated with cytomegalovirus. A further reported finding was that TCR beta sequences accurately predicted the HLA-A and HLA-B alleles for most subjects in the first cohort. In an earlier analysis of more than 450 of the donors, most TCR beta V segments were observed in productive rearrangements about 87% or about 30% of the time, broadly matching IMGT annotations. This cohort had only TCR beta chains sequenced, and the lack of alpha or paired-chain data limited which features could be detected. A cluster of highly shared sequence variants was judged likely to be a technical artifact of the sequencing pipeline. In a later genetic analysis, a missense DCLRE1C variant was associated with V-gene and J-gene trimming of TCR beta chains, and the association was replicated in an independent cohort. Some IMGT-functional V segments, including TRBV6-2 and TRBV6-3, could not be distinguished by the 87-base-pair reads and were therefore excluded. Assigning TCR associations to individual alleles was difficult when HLA alleles, especially DR and DQ, strongly co-occurred. Most CMV-associated TCR beta chains appeared to be HLA-restricted in a later analysis, and the HLA associations seemed to be driven largely by CMV exposure. A few of the identified cytomegalovirus-associated TCR beta chains were confirmed in vitro to be specific for cytomegalovirus antigens. According to a later analysis, parvovirus B19, influenza, CMV and Epstein-Barr virus appeared linked to several top co-occurrence clusters. Immune exposure information for the cohort was limited to CMV serostatus.

In total, 630 or so healthy bone marrow donors made up the cohort. All cohort members were sampled while nominally healthy, although unrecorded immune exposures were likely present. The donor tested CMV seronegative and was one of the 352 seronegative cohort members. A peripheral blood sample was provided by each donor, and peripheral blood mononuclear cells were used for TCR beta sequencing. Genomic DNA was extracted from the blood cell samples with the Qiagen DNeasy Blood Extraction Kit. Receptor amplification or capture employed the immunoSEQ multiplex PCR assay. For the multiplex PCR, a mixture combining 60 forward primers for TCR Vbeta segments and 13 reverse primers for TCR Jbeta segments was used. A multiplex PCR assay on genomic DNA amplified the CDR3 region of rearranged TCR beta genes. The Illumina HiSeq System was used to sequence the amplified TCR beta libraries as 87-base-pair reads. Per the original workflow: Across the roughly 700 repertoires, a later analysis counted around 80 million unique TCR beta chains, approximately 12 million of which were shared by at least two donors. A nearest-neighbor algorithm error-corrected the raw reads and collapsed the reads into unique sequences, merging closely related sequences to remove PCR and sequencing errors. To assign V, D and J gene segments, CDR3 sequences were aligned to IMGT reference sequences. Each retained sequence needed at least a six-nucleotide match to both a V gene segment and a J gene segment. A rearrangement was called productive if the CDR3 had no stop codons and remained in frame with V and J, and every other rearrangement was called non-productive. CDR3 was defined by IMGT convention, running from the second conserved V-encoded cysteine to the conserved J-encoded phenylalanine. In an earlier analysis of some 550 of the donors, sequences lacking an unambiguous match to a single V gene segment were excluded. An earlier analysis of several hundred of the donors called V segments functional above 56.7% productive rearrangements and segregating when the between-donor standard deviation exceeded 5%. To diagnose cytomegalovirus status from the catalog of TCR beta chain sequences, a statistical classification framework was built. In a later analysis, TCR nucleotide sequences were compared against IMGT/GENE-DB human TR gene sequences so that V and J genes could be assigned. The TCRdist pipeline was used in a later analysis to assign CDR3 sequences and most-parsimonious VDJ recombination scenarios. In a later analysis, every TCR beta chain was defined by the combination of its CDR3 amino acid sequence and its V-gene family, and reads without a unique V-gene family were dropped. To address suspected cross-contamination and a sequencing artifact, a later analysis removed around 590 highly shared, low-generation-probability nucleotide sequences. A later analysis calculated a clonal expansion index for each public chain from normalized within-repertoire ranks of inferred template counts. In a later analysis, generation probabilities were computed with a VDJ recombination model fitted to out-of-frame rearrangements, and the resulting probabilities were checked against IGoR. Hypergeometric tests were used in a later analysis to score TCR-TCR, TCR-HLA and TCR-CMV co-occurrence, with a repertoire-size bias correction applied to the TCR pairs. In a later analysis, false discovery rates were estimated by permuting HLA or CMV assignments 20 times. In a later analysis, co-occurring TCRs were grouped using DBSCAN, and TCRdist sequence similarity was added for clustering within HLA-allele-positive subsets. For co-occurrence clustering, repertoires with fewer than 30,000 or more than 120,000 public chains were excluded, along with five or six repertoires with anomalous nucleotide sharing. Sourced from immuneACCESS, this table was stored by TCRdb with only in-frame sequences that have V and J called. A share of the clones is absent; for the studies checked, an unresolved V gene accounts for under half, and the remainder has no known explanation. V and J calls and clone size are those listed in that table; D and trimming were worked out from the DNA. This sample is represented by 35,000 to 45,000 clones; about half of them were singletons. 5% to 6.5% of the sample lies in the top ten.

Regarding this clone: Its antigen is not yet known. Base qualities are not at hand, and no much larger clone is one base apart.

Germline trimming: 8 bases from V, 2 bases from J; junction bases outside gene matches: 8. From cysteine to phenylalanine, the CDR3 is 14 amino acids long. The retained sequence is limited to the CDR3, 42 bases, with the frame set at the first base. Reading the germline V gene (reference sequence) gives CDR1 MNHEY and CDR2 SMNVEV. The sequence links TRBV27 to TRBJ2-7; 8 bases in the middle match TRBD2. The receptor's source is a man aged 55 to 70 in good health and CMV-seronegative. The sequencing input was PBMCs. The CDR3 here reads CASWGSGAPYEQYF. DNA sequence: TGTGCCAGCTGGGGTAGCGGGGCTCCCTACGAGCAGTACTTC.